These T cell receptor beta chains were read from a single sample in a study of blood T cell repertoires in COVID-19. Method: immunoSEQ multiplex PCR; TCRdb's copy keeps in-frame clones and lacks some. Among fewer than 250,000 clones, approximately 85% were seen once, and the ten largest hold about 8.2%. The sample was PBMCs or T cells enriched from blood (not recorded which). The receptors derive from a woman in her fifties or sixties with acute COVID-19. Each CDR3 is given with its conserved first and last residue. Fields, in order: J gene, V gene, CDR3 length, CDR3 protein.

TRBJ1-5 | TRBV11-2 | 16 | CASPGSTRPGNQPQHF
TRBJ1-4 | TRBV4-3 | 14 | CASSQDRAGEKLFF
TRBJ1-1 | TRBV19 | 13 | CASLGDRAREAFF
TRBJ2-1 | TRBV18 | 16 | CASSPFLGTGVDEQFF
TRBJ1-1 | TRBV29-1 | 13 | CSVEEQVLTEAFF
TRBJ1-1 | TRBV27 | 16 | CASSPHTGGGKTEAFF
TRBJ2-1 | TRBV4-3 | 16 | CASSQDLAGGRSEQFF
TRBJ1-1 | TRBV5-6 | 14 | CASSLTGPNTEAFF
TRBJ1-1 | TRBV6-2/TRBV6-3 | 13 | CASSYPGSTEAFF
TRBJ1-6 | TRBV19 | 13 | CASRRGYNSPLHF
TRBJ1-6 | TRBV5-1 | 13 | CASSRQGGSPLHF
TRBJ1-1 | TRBV19 | 13 | CASSIKGAQWAFF
TRBJ1-1 | TRBV12-3/TRBV12-4 | 13 | CASSLGQGAEAFF
TRBJ2-7 | TRBV7-9 | 16 | CASSSRTSGDFYEQYF
TRBJ1-1 | TRBV7-6 | 17 | CASSLRTGGRSVTEAFF
TRBJ1-4 | TRBV7-2 | 14 | CASSWDRSPEKLFF
TRBJ2-5 | TRBV9 | 16 | CASSAPGLAGYETQYF
TRBJ2-4 | TRBV9 | 13 | CASSDGLANIQYF
TRBJ1-1 | TRBV18 | 14 | CASSPRVPDTEAFF
TRBJ1-5 | TRBV18 | 16 | CASSPGTGGLNQPQHF
TRBJ2-6 | TRBV7-9 | 16 | CASKLPQGSGANVLTF
TRBJ2-1 | TRBV7-2 | 14 | CASSGGGGRNEQFF
TRBJ1-1 | TRBV3-1/TRBV3-2 | 13 | CASTGGRGTEAFF
TRBJ1-4 | TRBV18 | 15 | CASSPTGTGNEKLFF
TRBJ2-1 | TRBV3-1/TRBV3-2 | 16 | CASSQDSSGGANEQFF
TRBJ1-1 | TRBV7-9 | 14 | CASSLARLNTEAFF
TRBJ2-7 | TRBV30 | 12 | CALGGATYEQYF
TRBJ1-3 | TRBV6-5 | 11 | CAGSQGATIYF
TRBJ2-7 | TRBV18 | 15 | CASSPGGARSYEQYF
TRBJ1-2 | TRBV7-8 | 14 | CASSLAGQQYGYTF
TRBJ1-2 | TRBV30 | 15 | CAWSVRQGANYGYTF
TRBJ2-2 | TRBV7-7 | 18 | CASSPKKMTSENTGELFF
TRBJ1-2 | TRBV14 | 17 | CASSRTLGQGANYGYTF
TRBJ2-3 | TRBV13 | 21 | CASNRKPPSLGLAHSTDTQYF
TRBJ1-5 | TRBV29-1 | 13 | CSVDRGDNQPQHF
TRBJ1-1 | TRBV2 | 14 | CASRGREFGTEAFF
TRBJ2-1 | TRBV2 | 15 | CASSARSGGNNEQFF
TRBJ2-7 | TRBV20-1 | 15 | CSASLGLSRSYEQYF
TRBJ2-1 | TRBV23-1 | 14 | CASTPLKTCNEQFF
TRBJ1-2 | TRBV4-3 | 15 | CASSQGRGAVYGYTF
TRBJ1-2 | TRBV19 | 13 | CASSIGESYGYTF
TRBJ2-5 | TRBV5-4 | 15 | CASSPDRGLQETQYF
TRBJ1-1 | TRBV19 | 17 | CASSDNSGTGYNTEAFF
TRBJ2-3 | TRBV7-3 | 17 | CASSSWGLAGGPDTQYF
TRBJ1-2 | TRBV7-2 | 13 | CASSLGQPYGYTF
TRBJ2-1 | TRBV9 | 14 | CASSVVAGTHEQFF
TRBJ2-7 | TRBV11-2 | 15 | CASSIGLAGVAEQYF
TRBJ1-5 | TRBV3-1/TRBV3-2 | 14 | CASSQDASNQPQHF
TRBJ1-3 | TRBV3-1/TRBV3-2 | 15 | CASGKGASSGNTIYF
TRBJ1-5 | TRBV27 | 16 | CASSLNRGRSDQPQHF
TRBJ1-3 | TRBV7-2 | 14 | CASSSGLSGNTIYF
TRBJ1-1 | TRBV19 | 14 | CASGTGTPNTEAFF
TRBJ2-3 | TRBV9 | 15 | CASSVESGVFDTQYF
TRBJ1-5 | TRBV4-3 | 15 | CASSQDRGLGQPQHF
TRBJ2-7 | TRBV24-1 | 13 | CATSAGEFDEQYF
TRBJ2-7 | TRBV30 | 14 | CACGLAGSPYEQYF
TRBJ1-6 | TRBV23-1 | 18 | CASSQSGQLSSYNSPLHF
TRBJ2-2 | TRBV19 | 16 | CASSTGTSGGTGELFF